This TCR beta chain is from a study of breast tumors, draining lymph nodes, adjacent tissues. Points from the study as a whole: Tumor TCR diversity was below lymph nodes but above nontumor tissue. Tumor and nontumor repertoires were significantly more similar in luminal-like than in basal-like breast cancer.

TCRdb fed the multiplex PCR reads into MiXCR, producing one record per CDR3 protein. The sample shows approximately 7,600 distinct CDR3 sequences, under 85% of them seen only once. The table lists this clonotype with a few counts. Its target is unknown. Germline V CDR1 and CDR2: SGHTA, FQGNSA. This CDR3 is built from 14 residues. V lost 5 bases, J lost 5 bases, and 5 bases stayed unmatched. This TCR derives from a female donor with breast cancer. Some clones in this sample may be carry-over from other donors' samples. The sequenced material came from tumor-adjacent breast tissue. This chain joins TRBV7-2 and TRBJ2-5; TRBD1 matches 10 bases. The CDR3 protein is CASSPGQGRETQYF. Here the CDR3 DNA reads TGTGCCAGCAGCCCGGGACAGGGGCGGGAGACCCAGTACTTC.